One and the same sample provided the 29 T cell receptor beta chains below, sequenced in a study of blood T cell repertoires in COVID-19. The protocol was immunoSEQ multiplex PCR, while the TCRdb copy is restricted to in-frame clones and leaves out a portion. The repertoire holds about 300,000 clones, with approximately 85% as singletons. The material sequenced was PBMCs or T cells enriched from blood (not recorded which). These TCRs come from a man aged 25-45 years who had recovered from COVID-19.

The chain links TRBV15 to TRBJ1-2; TRBD1 matches 7 bases. V shed 3 bases and J 8 bases; nucleotides not matched to a gene: 6. Germline V gives CDR1 LNHNV, CDR2 YYDKDF (reference sequence). The CDR3 contains 13 residues. The CDR3, as DNA: TGTGCCACCAGCAGTCTAAGGGGGCAAGGCTACACCTTC. This encodes CATSSLRGQGYTF.

The chain carries TRBV11-3 and TRBJ2-3; 8 bases match TRBD2. The V segment lost 8 bases and the J segment 6 bases; nucleotides outside the gene matches: 10. This CDR3 has 14 amino acids. From germline, CDR1 is SGHNT and CDR2 YENEEA. DNA of the CDR3: TGTGCCAGCTCTTCGGGGGGGGCCTCGGATACGCAGTATTTT. It codes for CASSSGGASDTQYF.

This sequence joins TRBV6-5 and TRBJ1-1; the match to TRBD1 covers 10 bases. CDR1 and CDR2 (germline): MNHEY, SVGAGI. The CDR3 covers 14 residues. J lost 3 bases, V lost 8 bases, and 6 bases had no gene match. The CDR3 region is CASSDRGSYTEAFF. For the CDR3, the DNA is TGTGCCAGCTCGGACAGGGGGTCCTACACTGAAGCTTTCTTT.

This clone was observed a single time. CDR3 DNA sequence: TGTGCCAGCAGCACCCGAGGTCAGCCCCAGCATTTT. It codes for CASSTRGQPQHF. V gene TRBV6-5 combines with J gene TRBJ1-5; D gene unclear. V lost 6 bases, J lost 6 bases, and 9 bases lay in between. The germline V gene encodes CDR1 MNHEY and CDR2 SVGAGI. The CDR3 has 12 residues.

The rearrangement links TRBV18 to TRBJ2-1; maybe TRBD1 (6 bases). V was pared by 1 base and J by 2 bases, with 15 bases between. Germline-derived CDR1 and CDR2 are KGHSH and LQKENI. The CDR3 consists of 17 residues. In nucleotides, the CDR3 is TGTGCCAGCTCACCACTTCCATCAACAGGGACCTACAATGAGCAGTTCTTC. Translation gives CASSPLPSTGTYNEQFF.

This sequence joins TRBV20-1 and TRBJ1-1; the D is unclear. Trimming cost V 7 bases and J 2 bases, with 8 bases left between them. Germline V CDR1 and CDR2: DFQATT, SNEGSKA (reference sequence). CDR3 size: 11 residues. CDR3 in amino acids: CSGGPNTEAFF. The CDR3 nucleotides read TGCAGTGGAGGGCCAAACACTGAAGCTTTCTTT.

This chain links TRBV2 with TRBJ2-7; possibly TRBD1 for D (6 bases). Germline lookup yields CDR1 SNHLY and CDR2 FYNNEI. This CDR3 comprises 12 residues. The V and J ends lost 11 bases and 2 bases respectively, with 13 bases between them. This chain's CDR3 is CAGRDNAYEQYF. CDR3 DNA sequence: TGTGCCGGCCGGGACAATGCCTACGAGCAGTACTTC.

The J gene is TRBJ2-7, the V gene TRBV19; 9 bases fit TRBD1. With 7 bases clipped from V and 2 bases from J, the junction kept 9 bases outside the gene matches. Germline CDR1 and CDR2: LNHDA and SQIVND (reference sequence). The CDR3 is 15 residues long. CDR3 coding DNA: TGTGCCAGTACCCGAACATGGGACAGGGCCTACGAGCAGTACTTC. Amino acids: CASTRTWDRAYEQYF.

V usage is TRBV20-1 and J usage is TRBJ2-5; the D is unclear. This CDR3 is 12 amino acids long. Trimming shortened V by 3 bases and J by 1 base, and 6 bases separated the two germline ends. Germline lookup yields CDR1 DFQATT and CDR2 SNEGSKA (reference sequence). CDR3 sequence (DNA): TGCAGTGCTAGTCACATCCAAGAGACCCAGTACTTC. As protein: CSASHIQETQYF.

The chain has TRBV6-2 or TRBV6-3 and TRBJ2-7; 9 nucleotides match TRBD1. The trim removed 5 bases at V and 2 bases at J, leaving 10 bases unmatched. The CDR3 is 16 residues long. Germline loops: CDR1 MNHEY, CDR2 SVGEGT. CDR3 DNA sequence: TGTGCCAGCAGTCCCCCCGGGACAGGGAAGGCCTACGAGCAGTACTTC. This sequence encodes CASSPPGTGKAYEQYF.

This rearrangement joins TRBV5-8 to TRBJ1-4; weak D call: TRBD1 (5 bases). CDR3 size: 16 residues. V lost 4 bases and J 9 bases, leaving 22 bases between the germline ends. The germline V gene encodes CDR1 SGHTS and CDR2 YDEGEE. For the CDR3, the DNA is TGTGCCAGCAGCCGAAAACTCTTCGGGACTAGCCAAAAACTGTTTTTT. Protein sequence: CASSRKLFGTSQKLFF.

The V gene is TRBV11-2, the J gene TRBJ2-7, with a weak D call TRBD2 (5 bases). Trimming took off 2 bases at V and 0 bases at J, with 8 bases between the two ends. The CDR3 is made up of 14 amino acids. The germline gives CDR1 SGHAT, CDR2 FQNNGV. The CDR3 DNA is TGTGCCAGCAGCTTATCCGGGAACTCCTACGAGCAGTACTTC. This codes for CASSLSGNSYEQYF.

J is TRBJ2-1 and V is TRBV2; D might be TRBD1 (5 bases). With 6 bases removed from V and 3 bases from J, the gap between germline ends came to 18 bases. Germline V gives CDR1 SNHLY, CDR2 FYNNEI. The CDR3 consists of 16 residues. CDR3 amino acids: CASSPVLTGIYNEQFF. CDR3 nucleotide sequence: TGTGCCAGCAGCCCGGTCTTAACAGGTATCTACAATGAGCAGTTCTTC.

This chain uses TRBV6-2 or TRBV6-3 with TRBJ1-1; TRBD1 agrees at 9 bases. With V trimmed by 4 bases and J by 0 bases, 6 bases remained unmatched. The CDR3 covers 16 residues. Germline CDR1 MNHEY, CDR2 SVGEGT. The CDR3 loop is CASSWGQGRLNTEAFF. The CDR3, as DNA: TGTGCCAGCAGTTGGGGACAGGGTCGGCTGAACACTGAAGCTTTCTTT.

The chain joins TRBV2 to TRBJ2-7; D is ambiguous. V shed 1 base and J shed 3 bases, with 4 bases lying between them. This CDR3 is built from 12 residues. Looked up from germline, CDR1 is SNHLY and CDR2 is FYNNEI. In nucleotides, the CDR3 is TGTGCCAGCAGTGAAGGGAGCTACGAGCAGTACTTC. This encodes CASSEGSYEQYF.

This clone was detected only a few times. This CDR3 is CAWSGISSGGVDEKLFF. The CDR3 DNA reads as TGTGCCTGGAGTGGTATATCTTCTGGGGGGGTGGATGAAAAACTGTTTTTT. The chain combines TRBV30 with TRBJ1-4, with D perhaps matching TRBD1 (5 bases). The germline V gene has CDR1 GTSNPN and CDR2 SVGIG (reference sequence). The CDR3 contains 17 residues. Deletions cut 1 base from V and 6 bases from J, with 21 bases between.

This clone was seen a single time. Since a much larger clone is just one base distant, this may be a read error. The rearrangement links TRBV12-3 or TRBV12-4 to TRBJ1-1; possibly TRBD1 for D (6 bases). There are 13 residues in the CDR3. Trimming cost V 0 bases and J 4 bases, with 6 bases left between them. The DNA of the CDR3 is TGTGCCAGCAGTTTAGCAGGGGGCACTGAAGCTTTCTTT. Translated: CASSLAGGTEAFF.

In nucleotides, the CDR3 is TGTGCCAGCAGCAAGACCGGGAACTATGGCTACACCTTC. Translating it yields CASSKTGNYGYTF. The chain uses TRBV21-1 and TRBJ1-2. TRBV21-1 has pseudogene status. This CDR3 is 13 amino acids long.

The chain links TRBV12-2 to TRBJ2-2; the table's D call TRBD1 went unverified against the DNA. TRBV12-2 is noted as a pseudogene. The CDR3 is made up of 15 amino acids. Here the CDR3 DNA reads TGTGCAAGTCGCTGTGGGGACAGACTCGCCGGGGAGCTGTTTTTT. Protein: CASRCGDRLAGELFF.

The rearrangement uses TRBV10-1 and TRBJ2-2; perhaps TRBD2 as D (7 bases). The V and J ends lost 5 bases and 2 bases respectively, with 12 bases between them. There are 15 residues in the CDR3. The germline V gene encodes CDR1 WNHNN and CDR2 SYGVQD (reference sequence). This chain's CDR3 is CASSRGGGNTGELFF. Here the CDR3 DNA reads TGCGCCAGCAGTCGGGGAGGGGGTAACACCGGGGAGCTGTTTTTT.

This rearrangement joins TRBV5-4 to TRBJ2-3, with 8 bases lining up with TRBD2. The ends lost 5 bases at V and 2 bases at J; junction bases unmatched: 10. The germline gives CDR1 SGHNT, CDR2 YYREEE (reference sequence). The CDR3 is made up of 16 amino acids. The CDR3 DNA reads as TGTGCCAGCAGGCCCCGGCCCGGGGGGGACACAGATACGCAGTATTTT. Translation: CASRPRPGGDTDTQYF. Supplemented by reference TRBV5-4 and TRBJ2-3, the full variable domain reads ETGVTQSPTHLIKTRGQQVTLRCSSQSGHNTVSWYQQALGQGPQFIFQYYREEENGRGNFPPRFSGLQFPNYSSELNVNALELDDSALYLCASRPRPGGDTDTQYFGPGTRLTVL.

CDR3: CASSPGQGFTEAFF. As DNA, the CDR3 is TGTGCCAGTAGTCCAGGACAGGGCTTTACTGAAGCTTTCTTT. The rearrangement joins TRBV19 to TRBJ1-1; TRBD1 aligns across 8 bases. Germline V gives CDR1 LNHDA, CDR2 SQIVND (reference sequence). Trimming cost V 5 bases and J 5 bases; bases outside gene matches: 7. The CDR3 is 14 residues long.

The chain has TRBV5-1 and TRBJ1-1; 7 bases fit TRBD1. CDR3 length equals 16 residues. CDR1 and CDR2 (germline): SGHRS, YFSETQ. The junction had 9 bases not matched to a gene; V was cut back by 4 bases and J by 0 bases. The CDR3 protein is CASSRDSTGLNTEAFF. The CDR3 region has the DNA TGCGCCAGCAGCCGCGACTCGACAGGGCTGAACACTGAAGCTTTCTTT.

V is TRBV21-1 and J is TRBJ1-2; the D call in the table, TRBD1, was not verified against the DNA. TRBV21-1 is termed a pseudogene. This CDR3 region has 15 residues. In DNA form, the CDR3 reads TGTGCCAGCGGCCAGTCGGGACAGGGATTGTGTGGCTACACCTTC. It translates to CASGQSGQGLCGYTF.

The chain has TRBV2 and TRBJ2-3; no firm D call. Trimming took off 4 bases at V and 6 bases at J, with 8 bases between the two ends. Germline V gene data show CDR1 as SNHLY and CDR2 as FYNNEI. This CDR3 spans 12 amino acids. CDR3 nucleotide sequence: TGTGCCAGCAGTGTGTACGAGGATACGCAGTATTTT. It specifies CASSVYEDTQYF.

This rearrangement joins TRBV6-5 to TRBJ1-1; the D is unclear. Trimming shortened V by 6 bases and J by 4 bases, and 15 bases separated the two germline ends. This CDR3 is built from 14 residues. Germline V lookup: CDR1 MNHEY, CDR2 SVGAGI. The DNA of the CDR3 is TGTGCCAGCAGAATAGGGAGCGCGATCACTGAAGCTTTCTTT. Amino acids: CASRIGSAITEAFF.

This clone was observed a single time. V gene TRBV7-2 combines with J gene TRBJ1-6; D gene uncertain. The CDR3 covers 17 residues. V was pared by 0 bases and J by 0 bases, with 9 bases between. The germline V gene encodes CDR1 SGHTA and CDR2 FQGNSA. The CDR3 bases are TGTGCCAGCAGCTTAGCGCATCCGAGCTCCTATAATTCACCCCTCCACTTT. It yields the protein CASSLAHPSSYNSPLHF.

The rearrangement links TRBV12-3 or TRBV12-4 to TRBJ1-2; a weak D match, TRBD1 (5 bases). The ends were cut back, 4 bases at V and 8 bases at J, with 8 bases in the middle. The CDR3 runs 11 residues. Written as DNA, the CDR3 is TGTGCCAGCAGTTACCAGGGAGGCTACACCTTC. Translating gives CASSYQGGYTF.

In this sample, this clone turned up a few times. This sample also contains other DNA sequences that code for the same CDR3. The genes are TRBV15 and TRBJ1-1; D not resolved. V lost 0 bases to trimming and J lost 0 bases, with 5 bases between them. The CDR3 covers 14 residues. Germline V gene sequence: CDR1 LNHNV, CDR2 YYDKDF (reference sequence). CDR3 in DNA: TGTGCCACCAGCAGAGACAGAATGAACACTGAAGCTTTCTTT. Protein sequence: CATSRDRMNTEAFF.